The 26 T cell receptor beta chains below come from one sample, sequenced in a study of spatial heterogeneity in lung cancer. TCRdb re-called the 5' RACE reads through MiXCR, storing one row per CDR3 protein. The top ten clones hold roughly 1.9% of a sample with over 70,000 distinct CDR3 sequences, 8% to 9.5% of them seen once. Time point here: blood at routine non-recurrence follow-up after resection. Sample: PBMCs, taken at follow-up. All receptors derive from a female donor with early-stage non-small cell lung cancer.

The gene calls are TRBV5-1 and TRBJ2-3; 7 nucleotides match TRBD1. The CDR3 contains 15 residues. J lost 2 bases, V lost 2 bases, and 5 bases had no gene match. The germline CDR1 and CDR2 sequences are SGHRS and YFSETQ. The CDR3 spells CASSLGGQYTDTQYF. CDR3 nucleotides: TGCGCCAGCAGCTTAGGGGGACAGTACACAGATACGCAGTATTTT.

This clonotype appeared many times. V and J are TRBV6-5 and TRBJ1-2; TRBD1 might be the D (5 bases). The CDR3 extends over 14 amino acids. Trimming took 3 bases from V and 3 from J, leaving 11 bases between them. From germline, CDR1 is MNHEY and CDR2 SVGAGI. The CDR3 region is CASSYQWGHYGYTF. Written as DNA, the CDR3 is TGTGCCAGCAGTTATCAATGGGGCCACTATGGCTACACCTTC.

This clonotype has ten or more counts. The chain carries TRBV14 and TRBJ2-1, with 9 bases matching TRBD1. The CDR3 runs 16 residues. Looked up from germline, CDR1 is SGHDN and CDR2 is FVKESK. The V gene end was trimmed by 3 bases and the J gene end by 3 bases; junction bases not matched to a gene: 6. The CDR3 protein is CASSQEGTGNYNEQFF. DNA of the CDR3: TGTGCCAGCAGCCAGGAAGGGACAGGGAACTACAATGAGCAGTTCTTC.

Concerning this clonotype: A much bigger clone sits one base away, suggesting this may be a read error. CDR3 region: CASSVTVDSGNYGYTF. The DNA for the CDR3 is TGTGCCAGCAGCGTAACGGTGGACAGCGGGAACTATGGCTACACCTTC. This sequence joins TRBV9 and TRBJ1-2, with TRBD1 as a possible D gene (6 bases). The CDR3 totals 16 residues. Per the germline V gene, CDR1 is SGDLS and CDR2 is YYNGEE. Trimming pared 1 base from V and 2 bases from J, leaving 15 bases between. The whole variable domain, filled in from reference TRBV9 and TRBJ1-2, reads DSGVTQTPKHLITATGQRVTLRCSPRSGDLSVYWYQQSLDQGLQFLIQYYNGEERAKGNILERFSAQQFPDLHSELNLSSLELGDSALYFCASSVTVDSGNYGYTFGSGTRLTVV.

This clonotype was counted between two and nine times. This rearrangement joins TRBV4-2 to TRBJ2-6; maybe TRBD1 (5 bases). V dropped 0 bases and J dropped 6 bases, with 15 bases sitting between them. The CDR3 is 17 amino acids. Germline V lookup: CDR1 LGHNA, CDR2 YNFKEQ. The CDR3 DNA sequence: TGTGCCAGCAGCCAAGATTTGACAGCTCGAATGGCCAACGTCCTGACTTTC. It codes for CASSQDLTARMANVLTF.

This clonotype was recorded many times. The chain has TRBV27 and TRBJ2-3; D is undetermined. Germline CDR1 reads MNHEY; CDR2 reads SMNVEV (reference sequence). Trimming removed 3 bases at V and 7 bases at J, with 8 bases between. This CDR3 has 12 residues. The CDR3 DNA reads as TGTGCCAGCAGTTTTGCGCAGAATACGCAGTATTTT. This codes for CASSFAQNTQYF.

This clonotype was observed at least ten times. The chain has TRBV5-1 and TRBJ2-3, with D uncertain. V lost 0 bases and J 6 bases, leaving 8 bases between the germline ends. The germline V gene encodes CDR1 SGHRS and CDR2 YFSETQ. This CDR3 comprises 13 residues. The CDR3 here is CASSLGERDTQYF. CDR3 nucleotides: TGCGCCAGCAGCTTGGGCGAGCGTGATACGCAGTATTTT.

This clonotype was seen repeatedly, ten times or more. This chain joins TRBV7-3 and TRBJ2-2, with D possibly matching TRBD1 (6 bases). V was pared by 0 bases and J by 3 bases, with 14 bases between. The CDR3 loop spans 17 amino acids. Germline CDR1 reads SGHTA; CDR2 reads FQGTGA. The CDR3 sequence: CASSLTQTGLDTGELFF. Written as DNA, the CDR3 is TGTGCCAGCAGCTTAACGCAAACAGGGCTGGACACCGGGGAGCTGTTTTTT.

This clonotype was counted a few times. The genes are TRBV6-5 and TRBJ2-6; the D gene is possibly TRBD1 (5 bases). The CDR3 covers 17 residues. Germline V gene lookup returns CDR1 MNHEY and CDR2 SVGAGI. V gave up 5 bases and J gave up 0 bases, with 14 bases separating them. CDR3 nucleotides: TGTGCCAGCAGTAAGCAGGGCCCCAGCTCTGGGGCCAACGTCCTGACTTTC. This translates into CASSKQGPSSGANVLTF.

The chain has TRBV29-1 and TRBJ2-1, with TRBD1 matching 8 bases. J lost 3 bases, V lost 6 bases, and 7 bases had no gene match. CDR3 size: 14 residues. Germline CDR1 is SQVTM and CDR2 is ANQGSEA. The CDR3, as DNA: TGCAGCGTCCGGGACAGGCGACTCTACAATGAGCAGTTCTTC. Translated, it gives CSVRDRRLYNEQFF.

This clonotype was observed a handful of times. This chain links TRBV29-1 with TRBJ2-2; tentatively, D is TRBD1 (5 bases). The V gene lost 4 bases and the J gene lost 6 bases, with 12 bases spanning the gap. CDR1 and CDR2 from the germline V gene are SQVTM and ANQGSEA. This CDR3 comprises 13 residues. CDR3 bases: TGCAGCGTTGGAAAAGGGGATGCCGGGGAGCTGTTTTTT. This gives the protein CSVGKGDAGELFF.

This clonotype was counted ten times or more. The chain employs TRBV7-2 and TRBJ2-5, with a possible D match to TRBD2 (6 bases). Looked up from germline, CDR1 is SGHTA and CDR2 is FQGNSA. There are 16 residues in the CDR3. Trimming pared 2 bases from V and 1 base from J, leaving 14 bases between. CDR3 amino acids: CASSLLGGLGQETQYF. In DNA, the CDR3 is TGTGCCAGCAGCTTATTGGGGGGATTGGGCCAAGAGACCCAGTACTTC.

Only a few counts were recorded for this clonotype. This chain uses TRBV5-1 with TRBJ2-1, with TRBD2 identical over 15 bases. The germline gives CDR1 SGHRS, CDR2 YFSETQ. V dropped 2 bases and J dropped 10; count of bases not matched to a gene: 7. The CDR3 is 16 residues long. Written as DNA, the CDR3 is TGCGCCAGCAGCTTCCTAGGACTAGCGGGAGGGGAGGAGCAGTTCTTC. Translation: CASSFLGLAGGEEQFF.

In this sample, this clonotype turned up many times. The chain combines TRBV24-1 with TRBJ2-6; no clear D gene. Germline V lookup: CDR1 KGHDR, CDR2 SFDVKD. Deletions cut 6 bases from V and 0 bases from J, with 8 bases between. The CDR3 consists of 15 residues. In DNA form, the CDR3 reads TGTGCCACCAGTAGGCCGGTCTCTGGGGCCAACGTCCTGACTTTC. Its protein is CATSRPVSGANVLTF.

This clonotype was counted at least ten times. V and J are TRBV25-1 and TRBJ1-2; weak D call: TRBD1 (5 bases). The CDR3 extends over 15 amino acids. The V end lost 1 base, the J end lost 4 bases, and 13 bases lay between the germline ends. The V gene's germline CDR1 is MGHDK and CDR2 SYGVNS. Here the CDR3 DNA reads TGTGCCAGCAGTGAATCTTCTAGGGGCCCCTATGGCTACACCTTC. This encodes CASSESSRGPYGYTF.

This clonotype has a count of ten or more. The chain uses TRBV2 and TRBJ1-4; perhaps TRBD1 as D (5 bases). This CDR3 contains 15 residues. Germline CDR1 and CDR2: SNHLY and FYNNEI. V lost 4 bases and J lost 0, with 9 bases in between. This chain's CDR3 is CASSGQGPTNEKLFF. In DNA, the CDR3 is TGTGCCAGCAGTGGTCAGGGCCCAACTAATGAAAAACTGTTTTTT. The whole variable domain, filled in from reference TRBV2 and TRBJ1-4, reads EPEVTQTPSHQVTQMGQEVILRCVPISNHLYFYWYRQILGQKVEFLVSFYNNEISEKSEIFDDQFSVERPDGSNFTLKIRSTKLEDSAMYFCASSGQGPTNEKLFFGSGTQLSVL.

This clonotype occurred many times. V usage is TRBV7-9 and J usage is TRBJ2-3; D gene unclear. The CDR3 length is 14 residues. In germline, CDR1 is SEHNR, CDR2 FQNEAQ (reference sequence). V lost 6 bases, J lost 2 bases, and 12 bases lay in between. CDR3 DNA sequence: TGTGCCAGCAGTCCCCAGCCAGCCACAGATACGCAGTATTTT. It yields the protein CASSPQPATDTQYF. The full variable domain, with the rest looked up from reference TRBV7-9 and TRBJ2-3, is DTGVSQNPRHKITKRGQNVTFRCDPISEHNRLYWYRQTLGQGPEFLTYFQNEAQLEKSRLLSDRFSAERPKGSFSTLEIQRTEQGDSAMYLCASSPQPATDTQYFGPGTRLTVL.

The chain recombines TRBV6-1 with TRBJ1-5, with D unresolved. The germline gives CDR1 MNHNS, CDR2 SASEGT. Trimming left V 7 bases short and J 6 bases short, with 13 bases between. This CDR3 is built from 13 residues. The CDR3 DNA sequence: TGTGCCAGCACCCAGGATACCCGTCAGCCCCAGCATTTT. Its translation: CASTQDTRQPQHF.

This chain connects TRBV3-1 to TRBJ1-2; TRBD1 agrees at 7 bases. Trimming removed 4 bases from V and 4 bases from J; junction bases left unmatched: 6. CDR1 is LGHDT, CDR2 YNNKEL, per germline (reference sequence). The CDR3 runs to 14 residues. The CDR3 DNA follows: TGTGCCAGCAGCCCCCGAGGACAGGCCTATGGCTACACCTTC. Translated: CASSPRGQAYGYTF.

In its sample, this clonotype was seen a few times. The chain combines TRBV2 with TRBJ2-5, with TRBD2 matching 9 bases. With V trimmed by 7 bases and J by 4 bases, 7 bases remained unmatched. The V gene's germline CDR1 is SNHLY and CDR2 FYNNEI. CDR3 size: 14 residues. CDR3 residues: CASKILAGRETQYF. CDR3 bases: TGTGCCAGCAAAATCCTAGCGGGAAGAGAGACCCAGTACTTC.

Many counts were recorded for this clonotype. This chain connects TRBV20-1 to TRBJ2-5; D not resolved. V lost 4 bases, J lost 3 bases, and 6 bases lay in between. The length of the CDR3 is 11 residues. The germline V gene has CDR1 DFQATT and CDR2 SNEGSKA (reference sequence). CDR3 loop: CSATVEETQYF. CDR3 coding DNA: TGCAGTGCTACCGTCGAAGAGACCCAGTACTTC.

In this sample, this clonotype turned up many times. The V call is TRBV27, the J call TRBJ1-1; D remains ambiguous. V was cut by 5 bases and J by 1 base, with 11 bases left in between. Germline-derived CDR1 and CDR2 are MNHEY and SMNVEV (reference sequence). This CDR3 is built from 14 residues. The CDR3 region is CASSVQASNTEAFF. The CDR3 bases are TGTGCCAGCAGTGTCCAGGCCTCGAACACTGAAGCTTTCTTT.

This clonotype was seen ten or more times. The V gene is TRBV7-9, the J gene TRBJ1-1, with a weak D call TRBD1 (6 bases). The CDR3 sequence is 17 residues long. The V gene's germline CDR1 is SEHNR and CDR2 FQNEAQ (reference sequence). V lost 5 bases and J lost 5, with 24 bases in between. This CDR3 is CASSPRGGRRVETEAFF. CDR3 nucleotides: TGTGCCAGCAGCCCCAGGGGCGGACGAAGAGTGGAGACTGAAGCTTTCTTT.

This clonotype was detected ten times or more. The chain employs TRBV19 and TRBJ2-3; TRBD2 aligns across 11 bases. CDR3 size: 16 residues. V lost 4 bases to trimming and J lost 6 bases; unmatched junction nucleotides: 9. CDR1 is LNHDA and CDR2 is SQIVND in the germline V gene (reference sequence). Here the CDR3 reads CASSTPTSGSGDTQYF. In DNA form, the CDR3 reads TGTGCCAGTAGTACCCCTACTAGCGGGAGTGGTGATACGCAGTATTTT.

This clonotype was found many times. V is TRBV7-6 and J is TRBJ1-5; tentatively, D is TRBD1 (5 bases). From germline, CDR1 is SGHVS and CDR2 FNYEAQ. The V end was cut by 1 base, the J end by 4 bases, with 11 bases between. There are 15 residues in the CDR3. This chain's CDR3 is CASSLGMTANQPQHF. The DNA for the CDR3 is TGTGCCAGCAGCTTAGGTATGACAGCAAATCAGCCCCAGCATTTT.

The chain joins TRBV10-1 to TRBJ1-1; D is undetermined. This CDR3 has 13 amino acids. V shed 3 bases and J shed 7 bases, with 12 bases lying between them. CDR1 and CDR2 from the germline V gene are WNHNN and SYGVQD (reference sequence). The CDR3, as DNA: TGCGCCAGCAGTGATGGAGTTCAGGATGAAGCTTTCTTT. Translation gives CASSDGVQDEAFF.